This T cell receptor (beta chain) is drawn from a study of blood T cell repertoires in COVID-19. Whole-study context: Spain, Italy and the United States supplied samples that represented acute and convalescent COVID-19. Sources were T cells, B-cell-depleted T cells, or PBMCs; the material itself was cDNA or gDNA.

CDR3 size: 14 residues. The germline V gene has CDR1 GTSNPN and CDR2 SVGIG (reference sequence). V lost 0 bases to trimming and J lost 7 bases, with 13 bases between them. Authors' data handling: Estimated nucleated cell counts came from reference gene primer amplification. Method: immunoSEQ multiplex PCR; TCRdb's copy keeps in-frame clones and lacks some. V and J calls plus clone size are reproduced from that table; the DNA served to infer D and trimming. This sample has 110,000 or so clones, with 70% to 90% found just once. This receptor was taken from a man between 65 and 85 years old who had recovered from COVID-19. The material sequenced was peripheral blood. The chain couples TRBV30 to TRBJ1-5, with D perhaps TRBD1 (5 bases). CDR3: CAWSVRREGQPQHF. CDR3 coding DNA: TGTGCCTGGAGTGTACGCAGGGAGGGACAGCCCCAGCATTTT.